This TCR beta chain was recovered during a study of T cells in Graves' hyperthyroidism and ophthalmopathy. Study findings and constraints: Ophthalmopathy was separated from stable hyperthyroidism by a 13 V-J model.

The germline CDR1 and CDR2 sequences are SGHVS and FNYEAQ. V lost 4 bases, J lost 4 bases, and 4 bases stayed unmatched. This CDR3 has 15 residues. Fresh peripheral blood, less than 11 ml of it, supplied the PBMCs. RNA transcripts yielded amplified TCR beta CDR3 regions. The study used the HTBI primer set for a first-round RT-PCR of the TCR CDR3. TCRdb fed the multiplex PCR reads into MiXCR, producing one record per CDR3 protein. Of approximately 370,000 distinct CDR3 sequences listed, about 15% are singletons. This clonotype was observed at least ten times. Its antigen is not identified. The chain couples TRBV7-6 to TRBJ2-6; TRBD2 matches at 7 bases. Input material: blood. The clonotype was recovered from a woman aged 25-40 years with Graves' hyperthyroidism that later progressed to Graves' ophthalmopathy. The CDR3: CASSSGLVGANVLTF. For the CDR3, the DNA is TGTGCCAGCAGCTCCGGACTAGTAGGGGCCAACGTCCTGACTTTC.